This record looks at one T cell receptor beta chain sequence and its context. What it binds is not known. A sample-barcoded 5' primer and a J-beta primer mix were used in a second PCR of roughly 6 to 11 cycles. Researchers report that a template-switch adaptor with 12 random nucleotides tagged each cDNA molecule. TCRdb passed the 5' RACE reads through MiXCR, listing each CDR3 protein once. The sample includes approximately 670,000 distinct CDR3 sequences, about 43% seen only once; the top ten take about 32%. There are 21 residues in the CDR3. The junction had 17 bases not matched to a gene; V was cut back by 2 bases and J by 3 bases. From germline, CDR1 is SGHAT and CDR2 FQNNGV. These data belong to a study of blood T cells in healthy people across ages. Study results and caveats: Across samples, TCR beta diversity tracked strongly with naive T cell percentage.

The V call is TRBV11-2, the J call TRBJ2-2, with 11 nucleotides matching TRBD2. The sequenced material came from blood. This clonotype originated in a man older than 75 in good health. Written as DNA, the CDR3 is TGTGCCAGCAGCTTAAGGCCCCTACTAGCGGGGGCTACGGTGTACACCGGGGAGCTGTTTTTT. Encoded protein: CASSLRPLLAGATVYTGELFF.